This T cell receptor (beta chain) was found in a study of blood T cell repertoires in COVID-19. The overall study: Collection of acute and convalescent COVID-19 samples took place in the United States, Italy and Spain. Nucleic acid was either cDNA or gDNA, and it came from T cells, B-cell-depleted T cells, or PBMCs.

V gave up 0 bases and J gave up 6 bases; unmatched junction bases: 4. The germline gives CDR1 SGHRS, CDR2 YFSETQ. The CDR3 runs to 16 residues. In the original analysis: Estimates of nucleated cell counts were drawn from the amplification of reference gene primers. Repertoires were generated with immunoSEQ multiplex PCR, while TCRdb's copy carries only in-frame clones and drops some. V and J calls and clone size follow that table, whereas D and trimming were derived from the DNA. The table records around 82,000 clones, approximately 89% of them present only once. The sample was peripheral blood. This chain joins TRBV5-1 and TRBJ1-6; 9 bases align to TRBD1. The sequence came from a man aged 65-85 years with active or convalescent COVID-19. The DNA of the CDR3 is TGCGCCAGCAGCTTGGGGGACAGGGAGTTTAATTCACCCCTCCACTTT. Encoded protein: CASSLGDREFNSPLHF.